This TCR beta chain was identified in a study of cytomegalovirus exposure and HLA in healthy donors. Turning to the study itself: From HLA-typed donors, an early data release held roughly 89 million unique TCRs. Study results and limitations: Being productive about 87% or about 30% of the time was typical of most TCR beta V segments in an earlier analysis. Solely CMV serostatus was available to characterize immune exposure. Rates of TCR association differed by HLA locus in a later analysis, with DRB1 highest and HLA-C lowest.

This CDR3 has 13 residues. Losses at the gene ends were 3 bases for V and 7 bases for J; bases not matched to a gene: 5. Germline V gene data show CDR1 as SQVTM and CDR2 as ANQGSEA. Primers included in the PCR were 60 Vbeta and 13 Jbeta primers. The repertoire was sequenced with immunoSEQ multiplex PCR; TCRdb's copy has only in-frame clones and lacks some. This sample has some 210,000 clones, with about 72% found just once. With respect to this clone: Its cognate antigen is unknown.

What was sequenced was PBMCs. This TCR came from a male donor in good health and CMV-seronegative. The chain links TRBV29-1 to TRBJ1-2; 10 bases are a match to TRBD1. As DNA, the CDR3 is TGCAGCGTTGAGACAGGGGGCGCTTTTGGCTACACCTTC. This gives the protein CSVETGGAFGYTF.